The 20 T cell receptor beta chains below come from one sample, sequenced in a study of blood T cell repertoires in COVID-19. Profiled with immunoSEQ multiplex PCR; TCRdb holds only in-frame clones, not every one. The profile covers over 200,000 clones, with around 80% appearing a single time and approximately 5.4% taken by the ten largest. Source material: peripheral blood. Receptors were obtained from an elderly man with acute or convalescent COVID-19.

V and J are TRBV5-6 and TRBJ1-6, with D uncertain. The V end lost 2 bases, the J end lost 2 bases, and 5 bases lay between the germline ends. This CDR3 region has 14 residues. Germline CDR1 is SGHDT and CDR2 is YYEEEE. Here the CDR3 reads CASSFRAYNSPLHF. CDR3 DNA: TGTGCCAGCAGCTTCCGGGCCTATAATTCACCCCTCCACTTT.

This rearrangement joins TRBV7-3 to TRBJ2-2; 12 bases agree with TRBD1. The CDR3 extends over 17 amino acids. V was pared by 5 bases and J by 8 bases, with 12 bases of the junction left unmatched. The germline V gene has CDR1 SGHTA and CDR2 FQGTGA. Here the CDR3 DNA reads TGTGCCAGCAGCATAGATCCGGGACAGGGGGCGCTGGGGGAGCTGTTTTTT. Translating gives CASSIDPGQGALGELFF.

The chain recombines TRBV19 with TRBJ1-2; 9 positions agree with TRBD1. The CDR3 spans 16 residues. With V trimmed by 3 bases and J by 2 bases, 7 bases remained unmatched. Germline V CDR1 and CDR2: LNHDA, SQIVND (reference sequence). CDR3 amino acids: CASSMAGQGKNYGYTF. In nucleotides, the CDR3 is TGTGCCAGTAGTATGGCAGGACAGGGGAAGAACTATGGCTACACCTTC. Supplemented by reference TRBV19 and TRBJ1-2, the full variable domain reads DGGITQSPKYLFRKEGQNVTLSCEQNLNHDAMYWYRQDPGQGLRLIYYSQIVNDFQKGDIAEGYSVSREKKESFPLTVTSAQKNPTAFYLCASSMAGQGKNYGYTFGSGTRLTVV.

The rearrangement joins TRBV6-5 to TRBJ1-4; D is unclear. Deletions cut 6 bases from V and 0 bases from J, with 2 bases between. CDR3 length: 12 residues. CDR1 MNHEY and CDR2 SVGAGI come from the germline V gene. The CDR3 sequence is CASSATNEKLFF. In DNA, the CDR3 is TGTGCCAGCAGCGCAACTAATGAAAAACTGTTTTTT.

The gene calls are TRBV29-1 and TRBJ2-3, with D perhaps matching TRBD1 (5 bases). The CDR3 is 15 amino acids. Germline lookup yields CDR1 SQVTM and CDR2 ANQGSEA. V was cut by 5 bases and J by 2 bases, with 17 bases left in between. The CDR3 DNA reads TGCAGCGTTCAATCAGGGTCAACCCCCACAGATACGCAGTATTTT. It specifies CSVQSGSTPTDTQYF.

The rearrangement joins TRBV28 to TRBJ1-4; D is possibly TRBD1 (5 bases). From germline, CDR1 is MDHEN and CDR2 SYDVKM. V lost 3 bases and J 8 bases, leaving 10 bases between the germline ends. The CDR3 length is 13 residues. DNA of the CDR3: TGTGCCAGCAGTTTGGCAGGGAGGGAAAAACTGTTTTTT. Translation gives CASSLAGREKLFF. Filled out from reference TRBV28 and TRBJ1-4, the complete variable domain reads DVKVTQSSRYLVKRTGEKVFLECVQDMDHENMFWYRQDPGLGLRLIYFSYDVKMKEKGDIPEGYSVSREKKERFSLILESASTNQTSMYLCASSLAGREKLFFGSGTQLSVL.

The CDR3 loop is CASKRRGDGETQYF. CDR3 in DNA: TGTGCCAGCAAGAGGAGGGGTGATGGAGAGACCCAGTACTTC. The chain employs TRBV2 and TRBJ2-5; D is possibly TRBD2 (6 bases). V dropped 7 bases and J dropped 4 bases, with 16 bases sitting between them. CDR3 size: 14 residues. Per the germline V gene, CDR1 is SNHLY and CDR2 is FYNNEI.

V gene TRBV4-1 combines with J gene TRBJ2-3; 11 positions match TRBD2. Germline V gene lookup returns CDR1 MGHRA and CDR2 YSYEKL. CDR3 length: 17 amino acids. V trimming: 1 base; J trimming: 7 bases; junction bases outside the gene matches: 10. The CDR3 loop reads CASSQVTSGSLLNTQYF. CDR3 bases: TGCGCCAGCAGCCAAGTCACTAGCGGGAGTCTATTGAATACGCAGTATTTT.

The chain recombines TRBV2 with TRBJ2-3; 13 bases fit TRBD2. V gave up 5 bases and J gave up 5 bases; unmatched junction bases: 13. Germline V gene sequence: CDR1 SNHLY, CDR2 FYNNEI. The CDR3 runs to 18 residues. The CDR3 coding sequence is TGTGCCAGCAGTACCCACTTAGGACTAGCGGGGGCTCAAGATACGCAGTATTTT. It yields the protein CASSTHLGLAGAQDTQYF.

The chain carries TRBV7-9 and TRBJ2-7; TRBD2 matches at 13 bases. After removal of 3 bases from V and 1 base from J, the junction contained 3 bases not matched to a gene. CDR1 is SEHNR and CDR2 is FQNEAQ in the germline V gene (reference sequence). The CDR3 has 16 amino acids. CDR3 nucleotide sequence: TGTGCCAGCAGCTTGGGACTAGCGGGGAGGTCCTACGAGCAGTACTTC. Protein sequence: CASSLGLAGRSYEQYF. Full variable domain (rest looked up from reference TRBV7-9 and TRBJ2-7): DTGVSQNPRHKITKRGQNVTFRCDPISEHNRLYWYRQTLGQGPEFLTYFQNEAQLEKSRLLSDRFSAERPKGSFSTLEIQRTEQGDSAMYLCASSLGLAGRSYEQYFGPGTRLTVT.

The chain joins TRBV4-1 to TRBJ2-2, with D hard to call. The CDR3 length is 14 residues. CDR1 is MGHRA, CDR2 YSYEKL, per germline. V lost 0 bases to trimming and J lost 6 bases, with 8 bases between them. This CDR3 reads CASSQDLSPGELFF. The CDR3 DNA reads TGCGCCAGCAGCCAAGATCTCAGTCCCGGGGAGCTGTTTTTT.

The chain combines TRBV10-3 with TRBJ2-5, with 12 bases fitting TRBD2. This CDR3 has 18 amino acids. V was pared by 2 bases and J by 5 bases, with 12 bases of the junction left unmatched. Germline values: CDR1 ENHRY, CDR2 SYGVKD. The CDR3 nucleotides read TGTGCCATCAGTGAGAACGCTGCCACTAGCGGGGGGCAGGAGACCCAGTACTTC. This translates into CAISENAATSGGQETQYF.

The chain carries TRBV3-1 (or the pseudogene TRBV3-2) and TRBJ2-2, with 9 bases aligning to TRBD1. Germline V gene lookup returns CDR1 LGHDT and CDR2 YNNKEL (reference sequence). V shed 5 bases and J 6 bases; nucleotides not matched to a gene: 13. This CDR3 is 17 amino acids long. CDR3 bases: TGTGCCAGCAGCACCGTCAGGGGGACAGGGAGGGCCGGGGAGCTGTTTTTT. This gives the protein CASSTVRGTGRAGELFF.

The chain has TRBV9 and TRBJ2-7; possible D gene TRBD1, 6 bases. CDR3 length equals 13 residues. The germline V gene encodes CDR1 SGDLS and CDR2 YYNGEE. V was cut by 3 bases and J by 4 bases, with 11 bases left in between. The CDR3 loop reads CASSGDIGYEQYF. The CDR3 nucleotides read TGTGCCAGCAGCGGGGACATTGGGTACGAGCAGTACTTC.

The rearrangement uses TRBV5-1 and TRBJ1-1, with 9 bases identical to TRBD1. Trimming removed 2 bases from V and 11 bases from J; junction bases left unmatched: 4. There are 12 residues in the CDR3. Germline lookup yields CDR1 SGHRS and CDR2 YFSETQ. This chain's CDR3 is CASSLGQGRAFF. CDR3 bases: TGCGCCAGCAGCTTAGGACAGGGGAGGGCTTTCTTT.

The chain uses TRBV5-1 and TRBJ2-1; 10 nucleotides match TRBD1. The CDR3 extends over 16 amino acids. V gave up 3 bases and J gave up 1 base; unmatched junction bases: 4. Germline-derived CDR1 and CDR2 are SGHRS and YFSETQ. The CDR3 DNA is TGCGCCAGCAGCTCCTGGGGACAGGGGTCCTACAATGAGCAGTTCTTC. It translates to CASSSWGQGSYNEQFF.

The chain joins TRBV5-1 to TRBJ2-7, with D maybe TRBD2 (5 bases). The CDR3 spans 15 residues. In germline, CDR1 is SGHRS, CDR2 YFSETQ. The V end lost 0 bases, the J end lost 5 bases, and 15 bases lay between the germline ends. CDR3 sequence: CASSLEPGNHHEQYF. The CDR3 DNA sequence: TGCGCCAGCAGCTTGGAGCCCGGGAACCACCACGAGCAGTACTTC.

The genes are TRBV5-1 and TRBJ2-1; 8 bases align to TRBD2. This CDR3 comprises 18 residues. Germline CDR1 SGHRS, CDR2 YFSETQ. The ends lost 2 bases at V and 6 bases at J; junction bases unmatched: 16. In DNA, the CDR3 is TGCGCCAGCAGCTTACGGACTAGCTTTTTCGGTTCAAGCAATGAGCAGTTCTTC. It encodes CASSLRTSFFGSSNEQFF.

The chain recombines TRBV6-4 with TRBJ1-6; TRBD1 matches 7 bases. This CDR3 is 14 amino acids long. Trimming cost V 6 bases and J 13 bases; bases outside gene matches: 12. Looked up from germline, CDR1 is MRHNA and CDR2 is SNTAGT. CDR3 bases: TGTGCCAGCAGCGCCGGTGGCAGGGGGGCGCCCCTCCACTTT. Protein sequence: CASSAGGRGAPLHF.

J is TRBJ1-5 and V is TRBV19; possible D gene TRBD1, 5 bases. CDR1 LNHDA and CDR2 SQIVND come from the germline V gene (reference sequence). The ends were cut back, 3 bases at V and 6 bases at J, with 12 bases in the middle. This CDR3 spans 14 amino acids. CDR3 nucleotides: TGTGCCAGTAGTATCGGCAGGAGGGGTCAGCCCCAGCATTTT. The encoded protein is CASSIGRRGQPQHF.